These 26 T cell receptor beta chains were sequenced from one sample in a study of identical twins (TCRdb year 2016). The library was produced with 5' RACE. For sequencing, an Illumina HiSeq 2000 was employed. TCRdb passed the public sequencing reads through fastp at Q25 and MiXCR, retaining productive beta sequences. Rows matching on CDR3 protein sequence are summarized as one entry with the most common DNA and genes. A total of approximately 620,000 distinct CDR3 sequences appear in this sample, less than 10% of them only once. The ten largest clones capture approximately 0.89% of the sample. A further study also used this sample, focusing on yellow fever vaccine responses in identical twins.

Sequencing was done on a sample of PBMCs. The receptors originated from a woman between 18 and 29 years old in good health.

This clonotype occurred many times. The chain has TRBV4-1 and TRBJ2-7, with 7 bases aligning to TRBD1. This CDR3 contains 16 residues. The germline V gene has CDR1 MGHRA and CDR2 YSYEKL. With V trimmed by 4 bases and J by 0 bases, 9 bases remained unmatched. CDR3 amino acids: CASSRSGQTFSYEQYF. The CDR3 DNA is TGCGCCAGCAGCCGGTCGGGACAGACATTCTCCTACGAGCAGTACTTC.

V and J are TRBV6-5 and TRBJ2-7; D might be TRBD1 (5 bases). This CDR3 region has 15 residues. V shed 3 bases and J shed 3 bases, with 15 bases lying between them. Looked up from germline, CDR1 is MNHEY and CDR2 is SVGAGI. The CDR3 reads CASSYGQGSYYEQYF. CDR3 sequence (DNA): TGTGCCAGCAGTTATGGGCAGGGCTCCTACTACGAGCAGTACTTC.

V gene TRBV12-3 or TRBV12-4 combines with J gene TRBJ1-2; D is possibly TRBD1 (5 bases). This CDR3 region has 14 residues. Trimming shortened V by 3 bases and J by 4 bases, and 12 bases separated the two germline ends. The CDR3 spells CASSLGRVSYGYTF. CDR3 coding DNA: TGTGCCAGCAGTTTGGGCAGGGTGTCCTATGGCTACACCTTC.

The chain is built from TRBV9 and TRBJ2-2; 9 nucleotides line up with TRBD2. This CDR3 has 16 amino acids. Germline V lookup: CDR1 SGDLS, CDR2 YYNGEE. J was trimmed by 5 bases and V by 5 bases; bases with no gene match: 10. This CDR3 is CASSPSGTARTGELFF. The DNA of the CDR3 is TGTGCCAGCAGTCCTAGCGGGACCGCGAGGACCGGGGAGCTGTTTTTT. The full variable domain, with the rest looked up from reference TRBV9 and TRBJ2-2, is DSGVTQTPKHLITATGQRVTLRCSPRSGDLSVYWYQQSLDQGLQFLIQYYNGEERAKGNILERFSAQQFPDLHSELNLSSLELGDSALYFCASSPSGTARTGELFFGEGSRLTVL.

This clonotype was recorded at least ten times. The gene calls are TRBV12-3 or TRBV12-4 and TRBJ2-1, with D unclear. With 8 bases removed from V and 5 bases from J, the gap between germline ends came to 7 bases. CDR3 length: 11 amino acids. Here the CDR3 reads CASGLDNEQFF. The CDR3 DNA sequence: TGTGCCAGCGGCTTAGACAATGAGCAGTTCTTC.

V and J are TRBV7-8 and TRBJ1-1, with a weak D call TRBD1 (5 bases). There are 14 residues in the CDR3. V was pared by 4 bases and J by 4 bases, with 13 bases between. The V gene's germline CDR1 is SGHVS and CDR2 FQNEAQ. CDR3 sequence reads: CASSSGSGGTEAFF. Here the CDR3 DNA reads TGTGCCAGCAGCTCAGGGTCAGGAGGCACTGAAGCTTTCTTT.

The sample holds a few counts of this clonotype. The rearrangement uses TRBV10-3 and TRBJ2-1, with TRBD2 as a possible D gene (5 bases). Trimming took off 7 bases at V and 8 bases at J, with 12 bases between the two ends. This CDR3 is 12 amino acids long. Germline V gene lookup returns CDR1 ENHRY and CDR2 SYGVKD. As DNA, the CDR3 is TGTGCCATCAACGGGGAAATGGATGAGCAGTTCTTC. It specifies CAINGEMDEQFF.

This clonotype was observed a few times. V gene TRBV28 combines with J gene TRBJ1-1; TRBD1 agrees at 8 bases. Germline CDR1 reads MDHEN; CDR2 reads SYDVKM. The CDR3 is 15 amino acids. J was trimmed by 4 bases and V by 4 bases; bases with no gene match: 8. For the CDR3, the DNA is TGTGCCAGCAGTTATACAGGGGGGTTGGGCACTGAAGCTTTCTTT. It is translated as CASSYTGGLGTEAFF.

V gene TRBV6-2 or TRBV6-3 combines with J gene TRBJ1-5; possibly TRBD1 for D (6 bases). Germline CDR1 MNHEY, CDR2 SVGEGT. Deletions cut 5 bases from V and 3 bases from J, with 17 bases between. The CDR3 loop spans 16 amino acids. DNA of the CDR3: TGTGCCAGCAGTCTCTCTACAGGGAGTAACAATCAGCCCCAGCATTTT. Translated, it gives CASSLSTGSNNQPQHF.

This clonotype has just a few counts. The chain couples TRBV13 to TRBJ2-1; no reliable D call. Germline assignment: CDR1 PRHDT and CDR2 FYEKMQ (reference sequence). Trimming removed 5 bases from V and 0 bases from J, with 14 bases in between. The CDR3 extends over 16 amino acids. The CDR3, as DNA: TGTGCCAGCAGCGTACAGCCTTTGCCCTCCTACAATGAGCAGTTCTTC. Amino acid sequence: CASSVQPLPSYNEQFF. Using reference TRBV13 and TRBJ2-1 for the parts outside the CDR3, the full variable domain is AAGVIQSPRHLIKEKRETATLKCYPIPRHDTVYWYQQGPGQDPQFLISFYEKMQSDKGSIPDRFSAQQFSDYHSELNMSSLELGDSALYFCASSVQPLPSYNEQFFGPGTRLTVL.

The V call is TRBV30, the J call TRBJ2-1, with TRBD2 matching 12 bases. The CDR3 is made up of 13 amino acids. Looked up from germline, CDR1 is GTSNPN and CDR2 is SVGIG (reference sequence). V was clipped by 8 bases and J by 8 bases; unmatched bases: 7. The CDR3: CAQLTSGSYEQFF. In DNA form, the CDR3 reads TGTGCCCAACTGACTAGCGGGAGCTATGAGCAGTTCTTC.

This clonotype has just a few counts. The V gene is TRBV5-6, the J gene TRBJ1-1; unclear D gene. CDR3 length: 16 amino acids. Germline-derived CDR1 and CDR2 are SGHDT and YYEEEE. Deletions cut 0 bases from V and 3 bases from J, with 15 bases between. CDR3 DNA sequence: TGTGCCAGCAGCTTGGCCCCAGGACCGCCGTACACTGAAGCTTTCTTT. This encodes CASSLAPGPPYTEAFF. The variable domain in full, with the rest retrieved from reference TRBV5-6 and TRBJ1-1, is DAGVTQSPTHLIKTRGQQVTLRCSPKSGHDTVSWYQQALGQGPQFIFQYYEEEERQRGNFPDRFSGHQFPNYSSELNVNALLLGDSALYLCASSLAPGPPYTEAFFGQGTRLTVV.

This clonotype was recorded many times. The chain is built from TRBV29-1 and TRBJ2-7; the D call may be TRBD1 or TRBD2 (6 bases each). V lost 6 bases to trimming and J lost 0 bases, with 15 bases between them. The CDR3 has 14 amino acids. Germline assignment: CDR1 SQVTM and CDR2 ANQGSEA. CDR3 in DNA: TGCAGCGTCGTAACAGGGAGGCACTCCTACGAGCAGTACTTC. Translating it yields CSVVTGRHSYEQYF.

A few counts support this clonotype. The genes are TRBV20-1 and TRBJ2-5, with D perhaps assigned TRBD1 or TRBD2 (6 bases each). The CDR3 is 15 amino acids. Germline values: CDR1 DFQATT, CDR2 SNEGSKA (reference sequence). Trimming took off 6 bases at V and 1 base at J, with 18 bases between the two ends. In DNA form, the CDR3 reads TGCAGTGCCCCTTGGGGGCGGGGCCTCCAAGAGACCCAGTACTTC. This gives the protein CSAPWGRGLQETQYF.

This clonotype was seen more than once but under ten times. This sequence joins TRBV12-3 or TRBV12-4 and TRBJ2-1; the match to TRBD2 covers 8 bases. The CDR3 has 16 amino acids. V trimming: 4 bases; J trimming: 7 bases; junction bases outside the gene matches: 12. The CDR3 nucleotides are TGTGCCAGCAGTTCCGAAATAGCGGGGAGAGTGAATGAGCAGTTCTTC. Residues: CASSSEIAGRVNEQFF.

The gene calls are TRBV6-1 and TRBJ2-2; D unclear. The CDR3 is made up of 16 amino acids. In germline, CDR1 is MNHNS, CDR2 SASEGT. The ends were cut back, 8 bases at V and 4 bases at J, with 20 bases in the middle. The CDR3 DNA reads as TGTGCCAGCGCCCCCCCCGGCACCTTCGGCACCGGGGAGCTGTTTTTT. This translates into CASAPPGTFGTGELFF.

This clonotype was recorded many times. The chain is built from TRBV5-1 and TRBJ2-1; 10 positions agree with TRBD2. Germline-derived CDR1 and CDR2 are SGHRS and YFSETQ. CDR3 length: 17 residues. The V and J ends lost 10 bases and 8 bases, in that order; junction bases with no gene match: 21. CDR3 sequence reads: CARERRLAGSTGDEQFF. DNA for the CDR3: TGCGCCCGAGAAAGGAGACTAGCGGGTTCTACTGGGGATGAGCAGTTCTTC.

This clonotype has only a few counts. The chain is built from TRBV20-1 and TRBJ2-1, with 8 bases lining up with TRBD2. Per germline, CDR1 DFQATT and CDR2 SNEGSKA (reference sequence). This CDR3 is built from 14 residues. CDR3 residues: CMGGSGRGGAEQFF. CDR3 DNA: TGCATGGGGGGTTCGGGCCGGGGGGGCGCTGAGCAGTTCTTC.

This clonotype was counted only a few times. The V and J genes are TRBV29-1 and TRBJ1-1; tentatively, D is TRBD1 (5 bases). There are 15 residues in the CDR3. V lost 3 bases and J 1 base, leaving 15 bases between the germline ends. Germline CDR1 and CDR2: SQVTM and ANQGSEA. CDR3 nucleotides: TGCAGCGTTGATTCAGGGTCGGAAGCGAACACTGAAGCTTTCTTT. Translating gives CSVDSGSEANTEAFF.

The rearrangement joins TRBV11-2 to TRBJ1-6, with a weak D call TRBD1 (5 bases). Germline loops: CDR1 SGHAT, CDR2 FQNNGV. Trimming left V 6 bases short and J 9 bases short, with 18 bases between. This CDR3 is built from 15 residues. The CDR3 here is CASRLGASRGSPLHF. The CDR3 DNA is TGTGCCAGCAGACTAGGGGCCTCACGGGGTTCACCCCTCCACTTT.

The chain carries TRBV4-3 and TRBJ2-7; TRBD2 matches at 10 bases. The CDR3 totals 15 residues. Germline V gives CDR1 LGHNA, CDR2 YSLEER. Unmatched junction bases numbered 4, after V lost 3 bases and J lost 2 bases. The CDR3 sequence is CASSHRTSGTYEQYF. In DNA form, the CDR3 reads TGCGCCAGCAGCCATCGGACTAGCGGAACCTACGAGCAGTACTTC.

There are a few counts of this clonotype. This sequence joins TRBV27 and TRBJ1-2, with D possibly matching TRBD1 (5 bases). There are 14 residues in the CDR3. Germline values: CDR1 MNHEY, CDR2 SMNVEV (reference sequence). The V end was cut by 3 bases, the J end by 2 bases, with 10 bases between. The DNA for the CDR3 is TGTGCCAGCAGTTTTTACGGGGGGAACTATGGCTACACCTTC. Translation gives CASSFYGGNYGYTF.

This clonotype occurred a few times. The J gene is TRBJ2-3, the V gene TRBV6-5; no reliable D call. The CDR3 covers 18 residues. Germline V gene lookup returns CDR1 MNHEY and CDR2 SVGAGI. The ends were cut back, 0 bases at V and 0 bases at J, with 16 bases in the middle. The CDR3 sequence is CASSYSIQFTSSTDTQYF. DNA of the CDR3: TGTGCCAGCAGTTACTCGATACAATTCACTTCTAGCACAGATACGCAGTATTTT.

The V and J genes are TRBV7-9 and TRBJ2-1; 8 bases match TRBD1. The J segment lost 4 bases and the V segment lost 2 bases, leaving 10 bases of the junction unmatched. There are 17 residues in the CDR3. Germline V gene lookup returns CDR1 SEHNR and CDR2 FQNEAQ (reference sequence). The CDR3, as DNA: TGTGCCAGCAGCTTAAGTCGTGGGACAGGCGTTTACAATGAGCAGTTCTTC. Translation: CASSLSRGTGVYNEQFF. Full variable domain (remainder filled in from reference TRBV7-9 and TRBJ2-1): DTGVSQNPRHKITKRGQNVTFRCDPISEHNRLYWYRQTLGQGPEFLTYFQNEAQLEKSRLLSDRFSAERPKGSFSTLEIQRTEQGDSAMYLCASSLSRGTGVYNEQFFGPGTRLTVL.

This chain joins TRBV6-2 or TRBV6-3 and TRBJ2-3, with a weak D call TRBD2 (5 bases). CDR1 is MNHEY, CDR2 SVGEGT, per germline. V lost 4 bases, J lost 2 bases, and 10 bases lay in between. CDR3 length: 14 residues. The CDR3 loop is CASSWSEATDTQYF. CDR3 nucleotides: TGTGCCAGCAGTTGGTCGGAGGCCACAGATACGCAGTATTTT.

This chain joins TRBV10-3 and TRBJ2-7, with TRBD2 matching 9 bases. Unmatched junction bases numbered 11, after V lost 6 bases and J lost 5 bases. CDR1 ENHRY and CDR2 SYGVKD come from the germline V gene. This CDR3 is 15 amino acids long. CDR3 in DNA: TGTGCCATCAGCGACCTAAAGCGGGGGGACAACGAGCAGTACTTC. Translated, it gives CAISDLKRGDNEQYF.